This T cell receptor (beta chain) emerged from a study of human T cells and chemical hapten exposure. Time point reported: patch test 1, 2 weeks after DPC sensitization. Specified treatment: therapeutic diphenylcyclopropenone sensitization with weekly scalp DPC. From germline, CDR1 is SGHRS and CDR2 YFSETQ. This CDR3 is built from 15 residues. V dropped 0 bases and J dropped 4; count of bases not matched to a gene: 6. TCRdb used MiXCR to reprocess the RACE reads, holding one entry per CDR3 protein. This sample yields 350,000 or so distinct CDR3 sequences, of which around 7% are seen a single time; approximately 8.9% belongs to the top ten.

This sample comprised whole blood, obtained in connection with sensitization to the hapten diphenylcyclopropenone (DPC). The chain carries TRBV5-1 and TRBJ1-1; 7 bases line up with TRBD1. The sequence came from a woman under 30 with alopecia areata. Some clones in this sample may be carry-over from other donors' samples. The DNA for the CDR3 is TGCGCCAGCAGCTTGGCGGCAGGGGGAGGCACTGAAGCTTTCTTT. This gives the protein CASSLAAGGGTEAFF.